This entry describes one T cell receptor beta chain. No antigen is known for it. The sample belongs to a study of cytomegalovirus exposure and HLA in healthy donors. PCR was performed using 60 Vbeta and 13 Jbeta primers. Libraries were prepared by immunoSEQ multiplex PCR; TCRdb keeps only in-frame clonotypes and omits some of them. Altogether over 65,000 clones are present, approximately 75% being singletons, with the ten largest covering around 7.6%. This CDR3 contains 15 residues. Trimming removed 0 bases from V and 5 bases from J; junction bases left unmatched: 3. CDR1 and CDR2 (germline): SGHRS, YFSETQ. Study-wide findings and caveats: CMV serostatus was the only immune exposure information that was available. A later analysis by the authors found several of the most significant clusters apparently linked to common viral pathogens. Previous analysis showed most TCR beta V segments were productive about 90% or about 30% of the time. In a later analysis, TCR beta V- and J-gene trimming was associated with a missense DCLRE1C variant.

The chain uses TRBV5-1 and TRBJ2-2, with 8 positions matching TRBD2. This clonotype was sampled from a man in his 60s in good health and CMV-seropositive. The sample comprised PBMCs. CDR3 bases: TGCGCCAGCAGCTTGGACGGGGGGGCGACCGGGGAGCTGTTTTTT. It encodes CASSLDGGATGELFF.